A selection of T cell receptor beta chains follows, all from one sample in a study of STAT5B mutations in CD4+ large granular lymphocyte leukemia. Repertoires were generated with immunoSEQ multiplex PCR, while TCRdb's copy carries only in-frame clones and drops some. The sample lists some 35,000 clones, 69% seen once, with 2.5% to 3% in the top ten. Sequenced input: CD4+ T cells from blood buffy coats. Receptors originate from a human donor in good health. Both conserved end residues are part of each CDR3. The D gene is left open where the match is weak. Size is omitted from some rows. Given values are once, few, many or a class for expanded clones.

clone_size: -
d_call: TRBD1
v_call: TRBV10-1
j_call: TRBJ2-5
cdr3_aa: CASSPDRGAETQYF
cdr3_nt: TGCGCCAGCAGCCCGGACAGGGGAGCAGAGACCCAGTACTTC

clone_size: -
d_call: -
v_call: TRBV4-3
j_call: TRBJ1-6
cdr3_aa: CASSQVGLTGARKSSYNSPLHF
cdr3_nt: TGCGCCAGCAGCCAAGTGGGACTCACCGGGGCCCGAAAAAGCTCCTATAATTCACCCCTCCACTTT

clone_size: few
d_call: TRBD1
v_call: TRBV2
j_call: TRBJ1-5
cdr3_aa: CASRITGGNNQPQHF
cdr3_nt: TGTGCCAGCCGGATAACAGGGGGGAACAATCAGCCCCAGCATTTT

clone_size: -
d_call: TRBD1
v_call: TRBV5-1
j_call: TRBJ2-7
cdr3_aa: CASSARQGTYEQYF
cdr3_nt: TGCGCCAGCAGCGCCCGACAGGGGACCTACGAGCAGTACTTC

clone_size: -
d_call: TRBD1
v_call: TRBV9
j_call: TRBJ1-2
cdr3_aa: CASRAGQGLDGYTF
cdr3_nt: TGTGCCAGCAGGGCGGGACAGGGCCTTGATGGCTACACCTTC

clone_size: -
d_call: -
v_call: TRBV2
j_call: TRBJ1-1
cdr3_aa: CAMRREANTEAFF
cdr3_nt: TGTGCCATGCGCCGTGAGGCGAACACTGAAGCTTTCTTT

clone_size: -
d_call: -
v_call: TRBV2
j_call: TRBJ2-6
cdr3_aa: CASRFGGSGANVLTF
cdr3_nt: TGTGCCAGCAGGTTTGGCGGGTCTGGGGCCAACGTCCTGACTTTC

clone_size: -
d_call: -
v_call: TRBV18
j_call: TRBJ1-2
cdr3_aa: CASSQVEEAYGYTF
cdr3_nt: TGTGCCAGCTCACAAGTAGAGGAGGCATATGGCTACACCTTC

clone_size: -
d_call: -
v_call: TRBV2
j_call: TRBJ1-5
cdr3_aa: CASMKQGNQPQHF
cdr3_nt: TGTGCCAGCATGAAACAGGGCAATCAGCCCCAGCATTTT

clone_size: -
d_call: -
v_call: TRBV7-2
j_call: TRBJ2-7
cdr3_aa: CASSLGGGLSYEQYF
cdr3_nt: TGTGCCAGCAGCTTAGGGGGGGGGCTGTCCTACGAGCAGTACTTC

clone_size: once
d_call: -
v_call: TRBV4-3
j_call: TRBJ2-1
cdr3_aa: CASSQSSQYNEQFF
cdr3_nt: TGCGCCAGCAGCCAATCCTCACAGTACAATGAGCAGTTCTTC

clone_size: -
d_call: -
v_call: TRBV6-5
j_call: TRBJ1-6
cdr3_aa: CASSYRPYNSPLHF
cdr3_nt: TGTGCCAGCAGTTACCGCCCTTATAATTCACCCCTCCACTTT

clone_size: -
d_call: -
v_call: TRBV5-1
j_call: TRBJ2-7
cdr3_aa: CASSLYNGVDEQYF
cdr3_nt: TGCGCCAGCAGCTTATACAACGGGGTTGACGAGCAGTACTTC

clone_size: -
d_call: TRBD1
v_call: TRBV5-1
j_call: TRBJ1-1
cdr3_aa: CASQRGTGGSGTEAFF
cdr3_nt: TGCGCCAGCCAAAGGGGGACAGGGGGCTCCGGCACTGAAGCTTTCTTT

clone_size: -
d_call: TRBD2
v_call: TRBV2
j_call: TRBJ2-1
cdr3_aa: CASRLGRGNEQFF
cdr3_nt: TGTGCCAGCAGGTTAGGGCGGGGGAATGAGCAGTTCTTC

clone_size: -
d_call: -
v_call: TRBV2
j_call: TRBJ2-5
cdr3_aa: CASSSGLQETQYF
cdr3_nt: TGTGCCAGCAGCTCAGGGTTACAAGAGACCCAGTACTTC

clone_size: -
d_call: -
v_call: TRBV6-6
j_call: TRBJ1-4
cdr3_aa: CASSYRERVEKLFF
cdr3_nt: TGTGCCAGCAGTTACAGGGAGCGGGTTGAAAAACTGTTTTTT

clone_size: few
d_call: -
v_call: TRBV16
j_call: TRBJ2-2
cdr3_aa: CASSQGIATGELFF
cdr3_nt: TGTGCCAGCAGCCAAGGCATCGCCACCGGGGAGCTGTTTTTT

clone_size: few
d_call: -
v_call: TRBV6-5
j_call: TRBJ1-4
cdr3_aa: CASSPRRVANEKLFF
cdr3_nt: TGTGCCAGCAGTCCCCGCAGGGTCGCTAATGAAAAACTGTTTTTT

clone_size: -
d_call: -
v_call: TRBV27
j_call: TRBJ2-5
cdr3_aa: CASGPWTALLETQYF
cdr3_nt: TGTGCCAGCGGACCCTGGACAGCTCTTTTAGAGACCCAGTACTTC

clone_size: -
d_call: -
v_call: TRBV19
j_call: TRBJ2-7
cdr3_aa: CASSPGSSNARYEQYF
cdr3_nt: TGTGCCAGTAGTCCGGGCAGTTCGAACGCTAGGTACGAGCAGTACTTC

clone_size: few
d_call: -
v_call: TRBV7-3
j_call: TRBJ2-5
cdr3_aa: CASSLTPRGTQYF
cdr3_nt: TGTGCCAGCAGCTTAACCCCGCGGGGGACCCAGTACTTC

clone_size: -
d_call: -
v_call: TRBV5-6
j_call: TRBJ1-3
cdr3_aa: CASSPSGRKSLNTIYF
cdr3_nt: TGTGCCAGCAGCCCCTCCGGCAGGAAAAGCTTAAACACCATATATTTT

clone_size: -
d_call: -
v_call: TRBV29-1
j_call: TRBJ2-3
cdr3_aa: CSVQEMTSSTDTQYF
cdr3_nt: TGCAGCGTTCAGGAGATGACTAGTAGCACAGATACGCAGTATTTT

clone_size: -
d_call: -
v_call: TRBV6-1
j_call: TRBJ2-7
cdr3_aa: CASSVPNYEQYF
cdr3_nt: TGTGCCAGCAGTGTACCGAACTACGAGCAGTACTTC

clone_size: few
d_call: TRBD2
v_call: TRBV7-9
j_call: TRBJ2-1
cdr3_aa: CASSLQAGENEQFF
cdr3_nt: TGTGCCAGCAGCTTACAAGCGGGGGAAAATGAGCAGTTCTTC